This T cell receptor (beta chain) was found in a study of CD8+ T cells in alopecia areata. Study overall: Among treated patients, oral tofacitinib was administered at 5 to 10 mg twice daily.

The treatment: oral pan-JAK inhibitor, 5-10 mg twice daily. Researchers gathered lesional scalp punch biopsies and peripheral blood from patients with alopecia areata. This CDR3 is 13 amino acids long. Germline V gene lookup returns CDR1 SNHLY and CDR2 FYNNEI. Trimming removed 1 base at V and 7 bases at J, with 9 bases between. Extraction and reverse transcription of RNA yielded cDNA as the sequencing template. TCRdb's copy holds only in-frame clones and misses some; the assay was immunoSEQ multiplex PCR. This table holds 150,000 to 200,000 clones, less than 70% found once. The clonotype originates from a human donor with alopecia areata. V and J are TRBV2 and TRBJ2-3; D unresolved. The sequences come from CD4+ T cells sorted from blood, collected at week 24, from a patient treated with tofacitinib. CDR3 sequence reads: CASSEVRSYTQYF. The CDR3 nucleotides read TGTGCCAGCAGTGAAGTGAGGTCTTATACGCAGTATTTT.